The T cell receptor (beta chain) described here comes from a study of T-cell reconstitution after alpha-beta-depleted transplantation in children. Worth noting for this clonotype: The antigen is unknown.

For TCRbeta, the library was prepared with unique molecular identifiers. TCRdb used MiXCR to reprocess the PCR reads, holding one entry per CDR3 protein. The sample has a few hundred thousand distinct CDR3 sequences, 10% to 15% seen once; the top ten hold over 2%. CDR3 length: 15 residues. Germline values: CDR1 DFQATT, CDR2 SNEGSKA (reference sequence). The V and J ends lost 0 bases and 3 bases respectively, with 11 bases between them. Findings of the study overall: TCRbeta diversity was high at day 60 in some patients (a result of surviving recipient T cells and thymic progenitors). Reportedly, only several hundred clones from non-depleted graft cells drove alpha-beta T-cell counts at about two months. The main origin of T-cell counts and diversity one year after transplant was newly produced T cells.

The material sequenced was PBMCs, mostly from graft donor cells, taken 360 days after TCRalphabeta/CD19-depleted stem cell transplant. V usage is TRBV20-1 and J usage is TRBJ2-2; D remains ambiguous. The receptor comes from a male patient aged 10 to 17 who had a stem cell transplant for acute myeloid leukemia, so the T cells may come from the graft donor. CDR3 in amino acids: CSARDMALHTGELFF. For the CDR3, the DNA is TGCAGTGCTAGAGATATGGCTCTACACACCGGGGAGCTGTTTTTT.